This TCR beta chain was obtained from a study of CD8 T cells in Susac syndrome (dated by TCRdb to the late 2010s). As for the study more broadly: Whether CD8+ T cell activation and differentiation in Susac syndrome was antigen driven was tested using repertoire sequencing. CD8+ T cell repertoire clonality was compared between eleven to twelve healthy donors, approximately 14 Susac syndrome patients and 15 multiple sclerosis patients. Broad study findings and their caveats: The study acknowledged that relatively few individuals were included in the TCR sequencing and HLA analysis.

Details on this clonotype: There is no known antigen for this receptor. No per-base quality is available; no much larger clone lies one base away.

RNA was extracted using the RNeasy kit, and roughly 0.5 to 1 microgram was reverse transcribed with random hexamers. The immunoSEQ multiplex PCR assay, covering 54 Vbeta and 13 Jbeta segments, was used to amplify TCR beta CDR3 regions. PCR amplification bias was corrected using a synthetic template baseline for primer optimization and computational correction. Concerning the study's data processing: Reads were annotated to V, D and J genes according to IMGT and were analyzed with immunoSEQ Analyzer, with only productive sequences retained. Clonality was calculated as one minus the Shannon entropy normalized by log2 of the number of productive unique sequences. Public and private clones were assessed among the 100 most prevalent clones of each patient and control. Susac-specific clones were defined as absent from healthy and MS cohorts, around 970 published viral clones and other ImmuneACCESS disease sequences. Using fastp trimming at Q25 and MiXCR clonotype assembly, TCRdb reanalyzed the public sequencing data and kept in-frame beta chains. Every entry covers one CDR3 protein and lists the most common genes and DNA from its rows. The V and J calls and clone size are TCRdb's, not the authors'. This sample comprises approximately 300,000 distinct CDR3 sequences, about 88% of them detected only once. Clones ranked in the top ten supply around 0.18% of the sample.

The CDR1 and CDR2 encoded by the germline V gene are SGHRS and YFSETQ. V and J lose 4 bases and 3 bases, and a span of 17 bases separates them. The CDR3 runs 15 amino acids, cysteine and phenylalanine included. Just the 45-base CDR3 DNA is kept, in frame starting at base 1. High-throughput TCR beta sequencing profiled peripheral blood CD8+ and CD4+ T cells from healthy donors, Susac syndrome patients and multiple sclerosis patients. Multiple sclerosis controls were treatment-naive patients with stable or active relapsing-remitting disease fulfilling revised McDonald criteria. Bulk CD8+ and CD4+ T cells were purified by magnetic negative isolation, whereas CD8+ TEMRA cells were enriched by FACS. Blood was drawn into EDTA tubes, processed within 24 hours, and PBMCs were isolated by density gradient centrifugation. PBMCs intended for TCR sequencing were cryopreserved in liquid nitrogen and were subsequently thawed in a 37 degrees C water bath. The sorted or isolated CD4+, CD8+ and CD8+ TEMRA cells reached a purity of at least 90%.

Recombination connected TRBV5-1 to TRBJ2-7; the D segment could be TRBD1, given 7 matching bases. Sequenced input: CD8+ T cells from PBMCs. This TCR derives from a human donor with multiple sclerosis. This receptor has the CDR3 CASSAAGGGGYEQYF. The bases are TGCGCCAGCAGCGCCGCTGGAGGGGGCGGCTACGAGCAGTACTTC.